This TCR beta chain was profiled in a study of cytomegalovirus exposure and HLA in healthy donors. In the study overall: According to later analysis, the same platform produced the roughly 110 validation and several hundred first-cohort repertoires.

Sequencing used immunoSEQ multiplex PCR; TCRdb keeps in-frame clones, though not all of them. The table has fewer than 350,000 clones, 85% to 90% seen once. The CDR3 is made up of 13 amino acids. V lost 0 bases and J lost 4, with 7 bases in between. The V gene's germline CDR1 is LNHNV and CDR2 YYDKDF (reference sequence). Material for sequencing was PBMCs. The chain uses TRBV15 and TRBJ2-7; unclear D gene. The clonotype originates from a woman aged 18-29 years in good health and CMV-seronegative. The CDR3 bases are TGTGCCACCAGCAGAGATTTACATTACGAGCAGTACTTC. Protein product: CATSRDLHYEQYF.